Shown below are 32 T cell receptor beta chains from a single sample sequenced in a study of neurological immune-mediated disorders. TCRdb reanalysed the 5' RACE reads using MiXCR and keeps one entry per CDR3 protein. The profile shows 55,000 to 70,000 distinct CDR3 sequences, 3.2% of them singletons. The sample consisted of PBMCs. Receptor source: a woman aged 45 to 65 with multiple sclerosis.

There are many counts of this clonotype. The chain combines TRBV27 with TRBJ2-3, with 14 bases aligning to TRBD2. Germline CDR1 MNHEY, CDR2 SMNVEV (reference sequence). This CDR3 comprises 15 residues. J was trimmed by 8 bases and V by 5 bases; bases with no gene match: 6. CDR3 bases: TGTGCCAGCAGTCCCGGACTAGCGGGAGGAGCTACGCAGTATTTT. Its translation: CASSPGLAGGATQYF.

This clonotype was seen ten or more times. At one end the junction does not follow the germline gene, possibly because of a read error. The chain couples TRBV20-1 to TRBJ1-1; D is ambiguous. In germline, CDR1 is DFQATT, CDR2 SNEGSKA (reference sequence). The CDR3 is 12 amino acids. Here the CDR3 DNA reads TGCAGTGCTGCACTACAGAACGGTACTCCCTGCTTT. Encoded protein: CSAALQNGTPCF.

Many counts were recorded for this clonotype. The genes are TRBV20-1 and TRBJ2-1; 8 bases are a match to TRBD2. CDR1 and CDR2 (germline): DFQATT, SNEGSKA (reference sequence). After removal of 2 bases from V and 3 bases from J, the junction contained 9 bases not matched to a gene. This CDR3 comprises 16 residues. The DNA for the CDR3 is TGCAGTGCTAGACTAATAGGGACTAGAAGCTACAATGAGCAGTTCTTC. Translated: CSARLIGTRSYNEQFF.

This clonotype was counted many times. The chain carries TRBV6-1 and TRBJ1-2; possible D gene TRBD1, 6 bases. The ends were cut back, 6 bases at V and 2 bases at J, with 7 bases in the middle. The CDR3 extends over 12 amino acids. Germline CDR1 reads MNHNS; CDR2 reads SASEGT. CDR3 amino acids: CASSQGNYGYTF. CDR3 DNA sequence: TGTGCCAGCAGCCAGGGGAACTATGGCTACACCTTC.

This clonotype was observed at least ten times. This rearrangement joins TRBV5-1 to TRBJ2-7; D is tentatively TRBD1 or TRBD2 (5 bases each). The germline V and J ends were trimmed by 0 bases and 0 bases, with 10 bases remaining between them. CDR3 size: 15 residues. Germline V gene lookup returns CDR1 SGHRS and CDR2 YFSETQ. The CDR3 DNA is TGCGCCAGCAGCTTGGACGCAGGGAGCTCCTACGAGCAGTACTTC. Amino acids: CASSLDAGSSYEQYF.

The chain recombines TRBV7-2 with TRBJ1-4, with 7 nucleotides matching TRBD1. The germline gives CDR1 SGHTA, CDR2 FQGNSA. With V trimmed by 3 bases and J by 7 bases, 5 bases remained unmatched. There are 14 residues in the CDR3. The CDR3 region has the DNA TGTGCCAGCAGCTTGTCCGGGACAGTTGAAAAACTGTTTTTT. Translation: CASSLSGTVEKLFF.

This clonotype occurred many times. The gene calls are TRBV7-9 and TRBJ2-5; 9 bases match TRBD1. The CDR3 extends over 17 amino acids. CDR1 and CDR2 from the germline V gene are SEHNR and FQNEAQ (reference sequence). J lost 5 bases, V lost 5 bases, and 15 bases had no gene match. CDR3 sequence (DNA): TGTGCCAGCAGCCCTCTGGGATCCGGGACAGGGCGGGAGACCCAGTACTTC. Translation: CASSPLGSGTGRETQYF.

About this clonotype itself: Just one base apart from a much larger clone, this may be a read error. The J gene is TRBJ2-1, the V gene TRBV20-1, with D maybe TRBD1 (5 bases). V lost 6 bases and J 10 bases, leaving 16 bases between the germline ends. Germline V gene sequence: CDR1 DFQATT, CDR2 SNEGSKA (reference sequence). The CDR3 sequence is 12 residues long. In nucleotides, the CDR3 is TGCAGTGCAGAAATAGGGGTCGAAGAGCAGTTCTTC. It yields the protein CSAEIGVEEQFF.

This clonotype was seen at least ten times. The chain has TRBV20-1 and TRBJ1-1; the match to TRBD1 covers 7 bases. This CDR3 comprises 11 residues. Germline V gives CDR1 DFQATT, CDR2 SNEGSKA (reference sequence). Germline trimming cut 6 bases from V and 4 bases from J; bases unmatched to any gene: 2. This CDR3 is CSAGGGTEAFF. DNA of the CDR3: TGCAGTGCAGGGGGCGGCACTGAAGCTTTCTTT.

This clonotype showed up many times. The J gene is TRBJ1-5, the V gene TRBV19; D is perhaps TRBD1 (5 bases). This CDR3 spans 17 amino acids. CDR1 is LNHDA and CDR2 is SQIVND in the germline V gene (reference sequence). The germline V and J ends were trimmed by 2 bases and 2 bases, with 16 bases remaining between them. The CDR3 nucleotides are TGTGCCAGTAGTATAAATCGGGTGGGACGGGGCAATCAGCCCCAGCATTTT. Translation: CASSINRVGRGNQPQHF.

CDR3 sequence (DNA): TGTGCCAGCAGTTACTCGAAGCGGGGGGCCCCCGGTTCCTACAATGAGCAGTTCTTC. Translating it yields CASSYSKRGAPGSYNEQFF. This sequence joins TRBV6-2 or TRBV6-3 and TRBJ2-1; 9 bases align to TRBD2. Losses at the gene ends were 0 bases for V and 1 base for J; bases not matched to a gene: 10. The CDR3 contains 19 residues. In germline, CDR1 is MNHEY, CDR2 SVGEGT.

This clonotype was recorded at least ten times. This CDR3 is CASSNRVDTQYF. CDR3 DNA: TGTGCCAGCAGCAACAGGGTCGATACGCAGTATTTT. This chain links TRBV3-1 with TRBJ2-3; possibly TRBD1 for D (6 bases). V was cut by 5 bases and J by 6 bases, with 9 bases left in between. The germline V gene encodes CDR1 LGHDT and CDR2 YNNKEL (reference sequence). This CDR3 spans 12 amino acids.

This clonotype occurred many times. This chain links TRBV20-1 with TRBJ2-5; 10 bases map to TRBD2. The CDR3 is 17 residues long. Trimming took 1 base from V and 5 from J; bases not matched to a gene: 13. Looked up from germline, CDR1 is DFQATT and CDR2 is SNEGSKA (reference sequence). The CDR3 protein is CSARALRVAGGPETQYF. In DNA, the CDR3 is TGCAGTGCTAGAGCCCTACGTGTAGCGGGAGGACCGGAGACCCAGTACTTC.

This clonotype was seen repeatedly, ten times or more. The chain recombines TRBV11-2 with TRBJ2-1, with D possibly TRBD1 on 5 matching bases. This CDR3 is built from 22 residues. The ends were cut back, 1 base at V and 0 bases at J, with 28 bases in the middle. Looked up from germline, CDR1 is SGHAT and CDR2 is FQNNGV. CDR3 in amino acids: CASSLGTKGSNRQTVSYNEQFF. CDR3 nucleotides: TGTGCCAGCAGCTTAGGCACGAAGGGTTCAAACAGACAGACAGTCTCCTACAATGAGCAGTTCTTC.

The sample holds many counts of this clonotype. The chain uses TRBV27 and TRBJ2-1; D gene uncertain. V lost 2 bases and J 1 base, leaving 9 bases between the germline ends. From germline, CDR1 is MNHEY and CDR2 SMNVEV (reference sequence). The CDR3 runs 15 residues. The chain's CDR3 is CASSLLQQSYNEQFF. The CDR3 DNA sequence: TGTGCCAGCAGTTTACTTCAGCAGTCCTACAATGAGCAGTTCTTC.

This clonotype came up many times. This chain links TRBV5-1 with TRBJ2-1; 14 bases align to TRBD2. V dropped 4 bases and J dropped 6; count of bases not matched to a gene: 3. The germline gives CDR1 SGHRS, CDR2 YFSETQ. The length of the CDR3 is 15 residues. The CDR3 region is CASSATSGRANEQFF. In DNA form, the CDR3 reads TGCGCCAGCAGCGCGACTAGCGGGAGGGCCAATGAGCAGTTCTTC. The full variable domain, completed using reference TRBV5-1 and TRBJ2-1, is KAGVTQTPRYLIKTRGQQVTLSCSPISGHRSVSWYQQTPGQGLQFLFEYFSETQRNKGNFPGRFSGRQFSNSRSEMNVSTLELGDSALYLCASSATSGRANEQFFGPGTRLTVL.

This clonotype was seen ten or more times. The V gene is TRBV7-9, the J gene TRBJ2-1; D perhaps matches TRBD2 (5 bases). Trimming left V 6 bases short and J 6 bases short, with 18 bases between. In germline, CDR1 is SEHNR, CDR2 FQNEAQ (reference sequence). The CDR3 totals 15 residues. CDR3 DNA: TGTGCCAGCAGACGCGAACTAGGGCGAGGCAATGAGCAGTTCTTC. The encoded protein is CASRRELGRGNEQFF.

This clonotype was counted many times. The rearrangement joins TRBV24-1 to TRBJ2-3, with 7 bases aligning to TRBD2. The V segment lost 2 bases and the J segment 8 bases; nucleotides outside the gene matches: 9. Germline V lookup: CDR1 KGHDR, CDR2 SFDVKD. This CDR3 spans 15 amino acids. CDR3 bases: TGTGCCACCAGTGATTCTGGGACTAAGAGTGGTACGCAGTATTTT. Protein product: CATSDSGTKSGTQYF.

The table lists this clonotype with many counts. CDR3 sequence reads: CASTRGGPWADTQYF. The CDR3 DNA follows: TGTGCCAGCACCCGAGGAGGTCCCTGGGCAGATACGCAGTATTTT. This chain joins TRBV12-3 or TRBV12-4 and TRBJ2-3; D might be TRBD2 (5 bases). The germline V and J ends were trimmed by 7 bases and 4 bases, with 18 bases remaining between them. This CDR3 contains 15 residues.

There are a few counts of this clonotype. This rearrangement joins TRBV5-1 to TRBJ1-3; 7 bases are a match to TRBD1. The CDR3 has 14 amino acids. The J segment lost 3 bases and the V segment lost 1 base, leaving 1 base of the junction unmatched. Germline CDR1 and CDR2: SGHRS and YFSETQ. The CDR3 coding sequence is TGCGCCAGCAGCTTGCAGGGGGATGGAAACACCATATATTTT. Amino acids: CASSLQGDGNTIYF. The full variable domain, its missing parts supplied by reference TRBV5-1 and TRBJ1-3, is KAGVTQTPRYLIKTRGQQVTLSCSPISGHRSVSWYQQTPGQGLQFLFEYFSETQRNKGNFPGRFSGRQFSNSRSEMNVSTLELGDSALYLCASSLQGDGNTIYFGEGSWLTVV.

This clonotype has a count of ten or more. V and J are TRBV10-2 and TRBJ2-3, with 7 bases lining up with TRBD2. The CDR3 extends over 14 amino acids. The ends lost 8 bases at V and 0 bases at J; junction bases unmatched: 5. Germline V gene data show CDR1 as WSHSY and CDR2 as SAAADI. CDR3 loop: CASGGDGSTDTQYF. DNA of the CDR3: TGCGCCAGCGGGGGGGACGGTAGCACAGATACGCAGTATTTT.

The chain joins TRBV20-1 to TRBJ2-7; 8 bases match TRBD1. The CDR3 covers 13 residues. J lost 3 bases, V lost 3 bases, and 4 bases had no gene match. Germline-derived CDR1 and CDR2 are DFQATT and SNEGSKA (reference sequence). The CDR3 reads CSARSGQGYEQYF. For the CDR3, the DNA is TGCAGTGCTAGGAGCGGACAGGGCTACGAGCAGTACTTC.

The rearrangement uses TRBV7-9 and TRBJ1-2, with D unresolved. The CDR3 covers 15 residues. V lost 6 bases to trimming and J lost 6 bases, with 20 bases between them. Looked up from germline, CDR1 is SEHNR and CDR2 is FQNEAQ (reference sequence). CDR3 region: CASSDIVARNDGYTF. The CDR3 nucleotides are TGTGCCAGCAGTGATATCGTGGCTCGAAATGATGGCTACACCTTC.

This clonotype occurred many times. The chain couples TRBV7-8 to TRBJ2-1, with D tentatively TRBD2 (5 bases). Germline V gives CDR1 SGHVS, CDR2 FQNEAQ. There are 14 residues in the CDR3. V was trimmed by 5 bases and J by 2 bases, leaving 10 bases between them. The CDR3 DNA sequence: TGTGCCAGCAGCCCGAGGGAGACCTACAATGAGCAGTTCTTC. Translated: CASSPRETYNEQFF.

This clonotype was seen ten or more times. The chain carries TRBV20-1 and TRBJ2-1; 12 bases align to TRBD2. This CDR3 spans 18 amino acids. CDR1 DFQATT and CDR2 SNEGSKA come from the germline V gene (reference sequence). Trimming took 0 bases from V and 5 from J; bases not matched to a gene: 11. The CDR3, as DNA: TGCAGTGCTAGAGATCGGTCTAGCGGGAGGGTTGCCCACAATGAGCAGTTCTTC. Protein sequence: CSARDRSSGRVAHNEQFF.

This clonotype was seen a handful of times. The chain uses TRBV7-2 and TRBJ1-3, with 7 bases lining up with TRBD1. J lost 2 bases, V lost 3 bases, and 7 bases had no gene match. The germline CDR1 and CDR2 sequences are SGHTA and FQGNSA. The CDR3 contains 16 residues. CDR3 loop: CASSFGFRGPGNTIYF. The DNA of the CDR3 is TGTGCCAGCAGCTTTGGGTTTAGGGGGCCTGGAAACACCATATATTTT.

The table lists this clonotype with many counts. This sequence joins TRBV5-1 and TRBJ2-2, with 9 bases fitting TRBD2. Germline trimming cut 7 bases from V and 2 bases from J; bases unmatched to any gene: 3. The CDR3 is 14 residues long. The germline V gene encodes CDR1 SGHRS and CDR2 YFSETQ. CDR3 coding DNA: TGCGCCAGCCTTAGCGGGGGAAACACCGGGGAGCTGTTTTTT. Translating it yields CASLSGGNTGELFF.

This clonotype was counted at least ten times. The J gene is TRBJ2-2, the V gene TRBV19; 8 nucleotides match TRBD1. This CDR3 spans 16 amino acids. Unmatched junction bases numbered 8, after V lost 2 bases and J lost 6 bases. Germline-derived CDR1 and CDR2 are LNHDA and SQIVND (reference sequence). CDR3: CASSIIGGQGPGELFF. The CDR3 region has the DNA TGTGCCAGTAGTATAATCGGTGGACAGGGACCCGGGGAGCTGTTTTTT.

The chain uses TRBV10-3 and TRBJ2-5; D gene ambiguous. V lost 0 bases and J lost 2, with 10 bases in between. The CDR3 runs 15 residues. CDR1 ENHRY and CDR2 SYGVKD come from the germline V gene. The CDR3 coding sequence is TGTGCCATCAGTGAGTCCCCGGCGACGCAAGAGACCCAGTACTTC. Its protein product is CAISESPATQETQYF.

There are many counts of this clonotype. The chain couples TRBV18 to TRBJ1-5; perhaps TRBD1 as D (5 bases). Germline V gene data show CDR1 as KGHSH and CDR2 as LQKENI. V lost 6 bases and J 0 bases, leaving 12 bases between the germline ends. This CDR3 has 15 residues. For the CDR3, the DNA is TGTGCCAGCTCTGCGATAGGGGCTAGCAATCAGCCCCAGCATTTT. Translated: CASSAIGASNQPQHF.

Many counts were recorded for this clonotype. The chain has TRBV20-1 and TRBJ2-6; 7 positions match TRBD2. Trimming removed 0 bases from V and 0 bases from J; junction bases left unmatched: 5. CDR3 length: 17 residues. Looked up from germline, CDR1 is DFQATT and CDR2 is SNEGSKA (reference sequence). The CDR3 DNA reads as TGCAGTGCTAGAGATCAGCGGGGAAGCTCTGGGGCCAACGTCCTGACTTTC. This gives the protein CSARDQRGSSGANVLTF.

This clonotype was counted at least ten times. The CDR3 loop is CASMGSYNSPLHF. The DNA of the CDR3 is TGTGCCAGCATGGGCTCCTATAATTCACCCCTCCACTTT. The chain is built from TRBV12-3 or TRBV12-4 and TRBJ1-6; D uncertain. This CDR3 region has 13 residues. V lost 7 bases to trimming and J lost 0 bases, with 4 bases between them.